The 19 T cell receptor beta chains below all came from one sample that was sequenced in a study of T cell repertoires in cytomegalovirus infection. Using its own MiXCR run on the reads, TCRdb lists one record per CDR3 protein. The data show about 770,000 distinct CDR3 sequences, about 29% seen once. No cognate antigen is known for these TCRs. The sample in question was cultured CD8+ T cells from PBMCs, obtained from culture after CMV antigen stimulation. The receptors derive from a human donor in good health (CMV status not recorded). Some clones in this sample may be carry-over from other donors' samples.

The V gene is TRBV7-6, the J gene TRBJ2-3; 8 bases are a match to TRBD2. CDR1 and CDR2 (germline): SGHVS, FNYEAQ. The CDR3 has 18 residues. V trimming: 4 bases; J trimming: 2 bases; junction bases outside the gene matches: 14. The CDR3 DNA reads TGTGCCAGCAGCTCCCGGGTAGCGGGGATACAATACACAGATACGCAGTATTTT. Protein product: CASSSRVAGIQYTDTQYF.

The V gene is TRBV5-1, the J gene TRBJ1-1, with 11 nucleotides matching TRBD1. The junction had 13 bases not matched to a gene; V was cut back by 6 bases and J by 6 bases. The CDR3 extends over 16 amino acids. Looked up from germline, CDR1 is SGHRS and CDR2 is YFSETQ. DNA of the CDR3: TGCGCCAGCAATCCTCGGACAGGGGGCGTAGGAGCTGAAGCTTTCTTT. Translation: CASNPRTGGVGAEAFF.

This clonotype turned up a few times. The chain joins TRBV15 to TRBJ1-1; D remains unclear. CDR3 size: 16 residues. The germline V gene has CDR1 LNHNV and CDR2 YYDKDF (reference sequence). Trimming removed 3 bases at V and 0 bases at J, with 14 bases between. The CDR3 region has the DNA TGTGCCACCAGCAGGAACGCGGGGTACATGAACACTGAAGCTTTCTTT. Protein product: CATSRNAGYMNTEAFF.

The V and J genes are TRBV4-1 and TRBJ2-1, with D tentatively TRBD2 (7 bases). Germline V gives CDR1 MGHRA, CDR2 YSYEKL. V was pared by 5 bases and J by 6 bases, with 17 bases between. The CDR3 has 15 amino acids. Written as DNA, the CDR3 is TGCGCCAGCAGCATTCAGGGGCTAGCGGCCAATGAGCAGTTCTTC. Encoded protein: CASSIQGLAANEQFF.

This clonotype showed up many times. The chain uses TRBV5-4 and TRBJ2-3, with D maybe TRBD1 (6 bases). V was cut by 2 bases and J by 1 base, with 17 bases left in between. CDR3 size: 17 residues. Germline V gives CDR1 SGHNT, CDR2 YYREEE (reference sequence). CDR3 in amino acids: CASSLYYTGSGTDTQYF. In DNA form, the CDR3 reads TGTGCCAGCAGCTTATACTACACAGGGTCTGGCACAGATACGCAGTATTTT.

The rearrangement links TRBV6-6 to TRBJ1-5, with 7 nucleotides matching TRBD1. The germline V gene has CDR1 MNHNY and CDR2 SVGAGI (reference sequence). This CDR3 has 17 amino acids. The junction had 15 bases not matched to a gene; V was cut back by 3 bases and J by 7 bases. The CDR3 DNA follows: TGTGCCAGCAGTTATCCCTATTCCAGACAGGGAGAACAGCCCCAGCATTTT. It specifies CASSYPYSRQGEQPQHF.

In the case of this clonotype: A read error may explain this, as a much larger clone is one base away. This chain connects TRBV7-6 to TRBJ2-2, with D maybe TRBD2 (5 bases). This CDR3 is built from 16 residues. Germline assignment: CDR1 SGHVS and CDR2 FNYEAQ. The CDR3 here is CANSSRGLDNTGELFF. The CDR3 DNA sequence: TGTGCCAACAGCTCCCGAGGACTCGATAACACCGGGGAGCTGTTTTTT. Based on the CDR3 plus reference TRBV7-6 and TRBJ2-2, the full variable domain is GAGVSQSPRYKVTKRGQDVALRCDPISGHVSLYWYRQALGQGPEFLTYFNYEAQQDKSGLPNDRFSAERPEGSISTLTIQRTEQRDSAMYRCANSSRGLDNTGELFFGEGSRLTVL.

This clonotype was seen more than once but under ten times. The chain uses TRBV5-6 and TRBJ2-1; D is ambiguous. V lost 0 bases and J lost 2, with 12 bases in between. From germline, CDR1 is SGHDT and CDR2 YYEEEE. This CDR3 spans 16 amino acids. CDR3 loop: CASSLVGEDPYNEQFF. CDR3 sequence (DNA): TGTGCCAGCAGCTTGGTTGGAGAAGATCCCTACAATGAGCAGTTCTTC.

This chain links TRBV15 with TRBJ2-5; 7 bases are a match to TRBD2. The CDR3 extends over 13 amino acids. After removal of 3 bases from V and 4 bases from J, the junction contained 2 bases not matched to a gene. Germline-derived CDR1 and CDR2 are LNHNV and YYDKDF (reference sequence). CDR3 in amino acids: CATSSRGRETQYF. In DNA, the CDR3 is TGTGCCACCAGCAGTCGCGGGAGAGAGACCCAGTACTTC.

The rearrangement uses TRBV7-9 and TRBJ1-2; no definite D call. The CDR3 runs to 13 residues. The germline gives CDR1 SEHNR, CDR2 FQNEAQ (reference sequence). V dropped 3 bases and J dropped 2 bases, with 7 bases sitting between them. This CDR3 reads CASSFEPNYGYTF. DNA of the CDR3: TGTGCCAGCAGCTTCGAACCCAACTATGGCTACACCTTC.

This clonotype came up a few times. The J gene is TRBJ1-4, the V gene TRBV6-6, with unresolved D. The CDR3 totals 15 residues. V shed 7 bases and J shed 0 bases, with 12 bases lying between them. Germline V lookup: CDR1 MNHNY, CDR2 SVGAGI (reference sequence). This CDR3 is CASNLPDATNEKLFF. CDR3 coding DNA: TGTGCCAGCAACCTACCAGATGCAACTAATGAAAAACTGTTTTTT.

V gene TRBV11-1 combines with J gene TRBJ2-7; D possibly corresponds to TRBD1 (6 bases). The CDR3 extends over 13 amino acids. V was trimmed by 3 bases and J by 9 bases, leaving 15 bases between them. Germline lookup yields CDR1 SGHAT and CDR2 FQDESV (reference sequence). The CDR3, as DNA: TGTGCCAGCAGCTTCAGGGGCGTCGACGTGCAGTACGTC. It yields the protein CASSFRGVDVQYV.

This chain uses TRBV4-1 with TRBJ2-5; D is unresolved. The germline V gene has CDR1 MGHRA and CDR2 YSYEKL. V lost 0 bases to trimming and J lost 2 bases, with 7 bases between them. The CDR3 runs 14 residues. The CDR3: CASSQDPRQETQYF. CDR3 nucleotide sequence: TGCGCCAGCAGCCAAGATCCCAGACAAGAGACCCAGTACTTC.

This clonotype was detected many times. The rearrangement links TRBV7-3 to TRBJ2-1; D is unclear. Germline V gene lookup returns CDR1 SGHTA and CDR2 FQGTGA. The CDR3 is made up of 13 amino acids. V was trimmed by 5 bases and J by 4 bases, leaving 9 bases between them. The CDR3 DNA is TGTGCCAGCAGCAAACACGATTACAATGAGCAGTTCTTC. It is translated as CASSKHDYNEQFF. Based on the CDR3 plus reference TRBV7-3 and TRBJ2-1, the full variable domain is GAGVSQTPSNKVTEKGKYVELRCDPISGHTALYWYRQSLGQGPEFLIYFQGTGAADDSGLPNDRFFAVRPEGSVSTLKIQRTERGDSAVYLCASSKHDYNEQFFGPGTRLTVL.

This clonotype was detected only a few times. The genes are TRBV7-9 and TRBJ2-5, with D uncertain. This CDR3 contains 15 residues. Germline values: CDR1 SEHNR, CDR2 FQNEAQ (reference sequence). V dropped 5 bases and J dropped 5 bases, with 18 bases sitting between them. The CDR3 nucleotides are TGTGCCAGCAGCAGCGAGGCGGATCCGGCGGAGACCCAGTACTTC. As protein: CASSSEADPAETQYF.

In its sample, this clonotype was seen many times. This sequence joins TRBV7-8 and TRBJ2-7, with D possibly being TRBD1 or TRBD2 (5 bases each). The CDR3 length is 14 residues. The V gene lost 5 bases and the J gene lost 1 base, with 12 bases spanning the gap. Germline values: CDR1 SGHVS, CDR2 FQNEAQ. The CDR3 bases are TGTGCCAGCAGCCCTCCGGGACGATCCTACGAGCAGTACGTC. This gives the protein CASSPPGRSYEQYV.

The chain uses TRBV6-5 and TRBJ1-2; no definite D call. Trimming pared 3 bases from V and 5 bases from J, leaving 22 bases between. In germline, CDR1 is MNHEY, CDR2 SVGAGI. The CDR3 consists of 17 residues. DNA of the CDR3: TGTGCCAGCAGTTATTATTACCAAGCTGAGGTTACGTATGGCTACACCTTC. Protein: CASSYYYQAEVTYGYTF.

This clonotype was seen only once. The chain recombines TRBV11-2 with TRBJ2-7; 9 nucleotides line up with TRBD1. Germline V gives CDR1 SGHAT, CDR2 FQNNGV. Unmatched junction bases numbered 7, after V lost 4 bases and J lost 6 bases. The CDR3 runs 14 residues. CDR3 DNA sequence: TGTGCCAGCAGCTACCCCGGGACAGGGACCGAGCAGTACTTC. Encoded protein: CASSYPGTGTEQYF.

The rearrangement uses TRBV9 and TRBJ1-1; 10 bases fit TRBD1. CDR1 is SGDLS, CDR2 YYNGEE, per germline. V lost 4 bases to trimming and J lost 1 base; unmatched junction nucleotides: 10. The CDR3 loop spans 17 amino acids. DNA for the CDR3: TGTGCCAGCAGCCCCAGGGACAGGGGCCGTCCGAACACTGAAGCTTTCTTT. It specifies CASSPRDRGRPNTEAFF.